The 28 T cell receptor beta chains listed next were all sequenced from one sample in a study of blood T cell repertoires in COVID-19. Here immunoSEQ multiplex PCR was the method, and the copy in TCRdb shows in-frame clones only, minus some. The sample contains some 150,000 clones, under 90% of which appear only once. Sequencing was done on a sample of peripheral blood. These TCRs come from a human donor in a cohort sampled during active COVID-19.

The CDR3 nucleotides read TGTGCCAGCGTCTCCCGACGGGGGGCGCGTCCAGATACGCAGTATTTT. Its translation: CASVSRRGARPDTQYF. The genes are TRBV11-3 and TRBJ2-3, with D maybe TRBD2 (7 bases). V gave up 8 bases and J gave up 4 bases, with 22 bases separating them. CDR1 SGHNT and CDR2 YENEEA come from the germline V gene. The CDR3 loop spans 16 amino acids. Variable domain in full (rest from reference TRBV11-3 and TRBJ2-3): EAGVVQSPRYKIIEKKQPVAFWCNPISGHNTLYWYLQNLGQGPELLIRYENEEAVDDSQLPKDRFSAERLKGVDSTLKIQPAELGDSAVYLCASVSRRGARPDTQYFGPGTRLTVL.

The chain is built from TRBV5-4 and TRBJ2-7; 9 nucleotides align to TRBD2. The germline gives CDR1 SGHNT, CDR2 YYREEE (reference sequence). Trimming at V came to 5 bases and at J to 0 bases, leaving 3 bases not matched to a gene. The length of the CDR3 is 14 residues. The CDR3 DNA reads TGTGCCAGCAGAATAGCGGGGGCCTCCTACGAGCAGTACTTC. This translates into CASRIAGASYEQYF.

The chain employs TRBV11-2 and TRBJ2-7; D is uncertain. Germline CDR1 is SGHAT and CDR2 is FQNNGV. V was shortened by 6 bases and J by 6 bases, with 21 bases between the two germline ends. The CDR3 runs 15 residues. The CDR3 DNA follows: TGTGCCAGCAGGGTAGCTGGCGCGGATTCCGTCGAGCAGTACTTC. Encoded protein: CASRVAGADSVEQYF.

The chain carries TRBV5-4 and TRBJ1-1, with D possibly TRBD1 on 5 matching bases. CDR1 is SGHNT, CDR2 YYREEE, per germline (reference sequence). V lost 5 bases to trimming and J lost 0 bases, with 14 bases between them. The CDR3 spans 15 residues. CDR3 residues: CASRPSGGVNTEAFF. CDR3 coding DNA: TGTGCCAGCAGACCCTCGGGGGGGGTGAACACTGAAGCTTTCTTT.

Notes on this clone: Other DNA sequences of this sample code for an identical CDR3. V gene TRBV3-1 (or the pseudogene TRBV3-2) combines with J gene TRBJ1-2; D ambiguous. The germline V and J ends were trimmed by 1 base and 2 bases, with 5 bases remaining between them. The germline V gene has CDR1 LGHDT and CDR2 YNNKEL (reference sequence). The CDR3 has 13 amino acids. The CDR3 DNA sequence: TGTGCCAGCAGCCAAGGCAGGAACTATGGCTACACCTTC. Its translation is CASSQGRNYGYTF.

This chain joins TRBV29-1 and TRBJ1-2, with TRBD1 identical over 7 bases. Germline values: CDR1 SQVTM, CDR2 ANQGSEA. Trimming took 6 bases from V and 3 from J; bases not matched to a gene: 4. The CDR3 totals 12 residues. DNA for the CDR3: TGCAGCGTATCTCAGGGGGACTATGGCTACACCTTC. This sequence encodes CSVSQGDYGYTF.

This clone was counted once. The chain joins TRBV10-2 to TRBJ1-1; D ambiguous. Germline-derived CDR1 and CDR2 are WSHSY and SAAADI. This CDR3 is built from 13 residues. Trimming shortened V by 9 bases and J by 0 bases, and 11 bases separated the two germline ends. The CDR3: CASAGVMNTEAFF. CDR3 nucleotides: TGCGCCAGTGCCGGGGTCATGAACACTGAAGCTTTCTTT.

The CDR3 DNA is TGTGCCAGCAGCCACCCCGGGACAGAGAATGAAAAACTGTTTTTT. Its protein is CASSHPGTENEKLFF. The chain uses TRBV14 and TRBJ1-4, with 7 positions matching TRBD1. V dropped 3 bases and J dropped 5; count of bases not matched to a gene: 6. Per germline, CDR1 SGHDN and CDR2 FVKESK. This CDR3 contains 15 residues.

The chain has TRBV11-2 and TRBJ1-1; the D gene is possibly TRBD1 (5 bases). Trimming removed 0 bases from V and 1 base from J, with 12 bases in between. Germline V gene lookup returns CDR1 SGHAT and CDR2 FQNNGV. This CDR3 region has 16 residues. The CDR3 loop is CASSLEPGSRNTEAFF. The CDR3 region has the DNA TGTGCCAGCAGCTTAGAGCCAGGGTCACGGAACACTGAAGCTTTCTTT.

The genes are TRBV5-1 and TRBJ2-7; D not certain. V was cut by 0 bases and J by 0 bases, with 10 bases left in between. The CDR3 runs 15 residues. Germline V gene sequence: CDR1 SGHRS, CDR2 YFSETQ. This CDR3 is CASSLEFHSSYEQYF. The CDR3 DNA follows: TGCGCCAGCAGCTTGGAATTCCATAGCTCCTACGAGCAGTACTTC. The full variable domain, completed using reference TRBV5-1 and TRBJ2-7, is KAGVTQTPRYLIKTRGQQVTLSCSPISGHRSVSWYQQTPGQGLQFLFEYFSETQRNKGNFPGRFSGRQFSNSRSEMNVSTLELGDSALYLCASSLEFHSSYEQYFGPGTRLTVT.

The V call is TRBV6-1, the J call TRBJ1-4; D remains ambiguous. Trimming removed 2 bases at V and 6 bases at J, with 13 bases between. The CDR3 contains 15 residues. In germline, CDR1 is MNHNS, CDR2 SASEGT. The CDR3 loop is CASSERERIDEKLFF. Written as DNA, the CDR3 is TGTGCCAGCAGTGAACGGGAAAGAATTGATGAAAAACTGTTTTTT.

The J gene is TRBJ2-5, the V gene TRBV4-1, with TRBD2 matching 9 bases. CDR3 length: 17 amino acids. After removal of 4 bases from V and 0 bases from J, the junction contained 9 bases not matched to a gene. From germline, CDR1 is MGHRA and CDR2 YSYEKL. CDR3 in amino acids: CASSPQGSGGYQETQYF. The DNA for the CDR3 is TGCGCCAGCAGCCCCCAGGGGAGCGGGGGGTACCAAGAGACCCAGTACTTC.

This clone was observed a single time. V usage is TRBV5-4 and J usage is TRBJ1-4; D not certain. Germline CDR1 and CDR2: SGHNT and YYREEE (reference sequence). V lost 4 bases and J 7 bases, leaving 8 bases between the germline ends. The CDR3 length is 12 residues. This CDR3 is CASSTPSEKLFF. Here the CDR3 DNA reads TGTGCCAGCAGCACTCCGTCTGAAAAACTGTTTTTT.

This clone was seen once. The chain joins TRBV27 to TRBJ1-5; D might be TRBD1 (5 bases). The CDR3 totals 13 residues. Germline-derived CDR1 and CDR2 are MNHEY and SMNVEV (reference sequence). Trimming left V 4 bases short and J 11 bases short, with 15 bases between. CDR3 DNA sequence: TGTGCCAGCAGTTGGGGGGTCGAGGGGACCCAGCATTTT. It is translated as CASSWGVEGTQHF.

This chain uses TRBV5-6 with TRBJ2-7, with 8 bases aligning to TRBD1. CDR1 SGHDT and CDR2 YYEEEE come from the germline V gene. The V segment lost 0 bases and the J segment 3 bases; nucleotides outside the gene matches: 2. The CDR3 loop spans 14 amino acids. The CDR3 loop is CASSLGTGNYEQYF. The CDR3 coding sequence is TGTGCCAGCAGCTTGGGGACAGGGAACTACGAGCAGTACTTC.

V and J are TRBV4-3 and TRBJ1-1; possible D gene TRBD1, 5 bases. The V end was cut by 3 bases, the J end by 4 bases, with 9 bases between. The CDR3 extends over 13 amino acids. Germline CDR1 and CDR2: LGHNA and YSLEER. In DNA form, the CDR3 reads TGCGCCAGCAGCCAGTTAGGGGTCACTGAAGCTTTCTTT. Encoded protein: CASSQLGVTEAFF.

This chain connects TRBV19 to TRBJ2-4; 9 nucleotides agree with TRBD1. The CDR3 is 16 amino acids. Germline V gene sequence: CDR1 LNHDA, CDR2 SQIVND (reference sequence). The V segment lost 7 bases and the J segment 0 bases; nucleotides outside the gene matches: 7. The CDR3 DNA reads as TGTGCCAGTATGGCGGGACAGGGCCAAGCCAAAAACATTCAGTACTTC. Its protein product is CASMAGQGQAKNIQYF.

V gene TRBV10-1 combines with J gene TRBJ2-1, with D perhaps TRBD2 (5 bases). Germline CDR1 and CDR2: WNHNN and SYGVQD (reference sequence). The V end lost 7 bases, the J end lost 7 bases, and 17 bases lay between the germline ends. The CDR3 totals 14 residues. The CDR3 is CASKPTRNRNEQFF. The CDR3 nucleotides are TGCGCCAGCAAACCCACTAGGAATCGGAATGAGCAGTTCTTC.

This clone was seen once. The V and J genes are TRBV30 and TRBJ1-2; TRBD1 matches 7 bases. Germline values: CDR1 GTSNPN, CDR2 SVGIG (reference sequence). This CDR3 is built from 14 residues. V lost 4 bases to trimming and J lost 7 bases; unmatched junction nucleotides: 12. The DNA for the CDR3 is TGTGCCTGGACCCGACAGGGACGGACTGGTGGCTACACCTTC. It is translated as CAWTRQGRTGGYTF. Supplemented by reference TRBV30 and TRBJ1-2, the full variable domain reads SQTIHQWPATLVQPVGSPLSLECTVEGTSNPNLYWYRQAAGRGLQLLFYSVGIGQISSEVPQNLSASRPQDRQFILSSKKLLLSDSGFYLCAWTRQGRTGGYTFGSGTRLTVV.

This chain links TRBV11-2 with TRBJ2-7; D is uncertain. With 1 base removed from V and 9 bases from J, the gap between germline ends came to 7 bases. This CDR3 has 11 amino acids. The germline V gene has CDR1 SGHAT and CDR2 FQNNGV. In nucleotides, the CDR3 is TGTGCCAGCAGCTTAGGGCAAAGGCAGTACTTC. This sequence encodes CASSLGQRQYF.

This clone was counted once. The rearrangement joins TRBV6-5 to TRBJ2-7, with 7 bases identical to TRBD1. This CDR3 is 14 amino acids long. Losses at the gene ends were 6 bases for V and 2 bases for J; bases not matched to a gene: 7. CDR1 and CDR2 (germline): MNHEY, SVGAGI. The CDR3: CASSPGTETYEQYF. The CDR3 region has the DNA TGTGCCAGCAGCCCCGGGACAGAGACCTACGAGCAGTACTTC.

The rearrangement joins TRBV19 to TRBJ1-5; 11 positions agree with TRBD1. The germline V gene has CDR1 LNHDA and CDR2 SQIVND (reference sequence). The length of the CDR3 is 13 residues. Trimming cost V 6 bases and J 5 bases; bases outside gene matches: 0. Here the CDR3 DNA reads TGTGCCAGTAGGGACAGGGGGCATCAGCCCCAGCATTTT. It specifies CASRDRGHQPQHF. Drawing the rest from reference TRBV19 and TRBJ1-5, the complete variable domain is DGGITQSPKYLFRKEGQNVTLSCEQNLNHDAMYWYRQDPGQGLRLIYYSQIVNDFQKGDIAEGYSVSREKKESFPLTVTSAQKNPTAFYLCASRDRGHQPQHFGDGTRLSIL.

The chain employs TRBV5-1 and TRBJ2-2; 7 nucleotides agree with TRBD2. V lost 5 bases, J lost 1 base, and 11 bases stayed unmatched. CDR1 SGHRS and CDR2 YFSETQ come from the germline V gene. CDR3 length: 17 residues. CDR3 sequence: CASRRQPGGRNTGELFF. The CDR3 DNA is TGCGCCAGCAGACGTCAGCCGGGGGGACGGAACACCGGGGAGCTGTTTTTT.

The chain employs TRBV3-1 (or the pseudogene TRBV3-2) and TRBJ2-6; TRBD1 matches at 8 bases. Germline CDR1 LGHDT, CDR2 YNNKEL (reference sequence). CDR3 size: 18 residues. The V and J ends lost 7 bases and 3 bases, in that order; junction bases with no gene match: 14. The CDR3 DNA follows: TGTGCCAGCACCCCACGCCCAGGGGGCGTTAGTGGGGCCAACGTCCTGACTTTC. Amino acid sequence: CASTPRPGGVSGANVLTF.

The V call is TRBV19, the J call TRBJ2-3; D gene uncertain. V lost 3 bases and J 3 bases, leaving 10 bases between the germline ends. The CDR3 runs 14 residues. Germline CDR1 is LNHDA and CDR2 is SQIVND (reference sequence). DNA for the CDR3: TGTGCCAGTAGTATTAAACAGTTAACAGATACGCAGTATTTT. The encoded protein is CASSIKQLTDTQYF.

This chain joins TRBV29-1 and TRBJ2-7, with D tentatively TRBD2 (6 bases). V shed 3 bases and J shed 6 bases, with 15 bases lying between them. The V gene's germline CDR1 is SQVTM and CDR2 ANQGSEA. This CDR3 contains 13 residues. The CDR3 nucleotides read TGCAGCGTTGAGGAGGAGGGTTTGGTCGAGCAGTACTTC. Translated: CSVEEEGLVEQYF.

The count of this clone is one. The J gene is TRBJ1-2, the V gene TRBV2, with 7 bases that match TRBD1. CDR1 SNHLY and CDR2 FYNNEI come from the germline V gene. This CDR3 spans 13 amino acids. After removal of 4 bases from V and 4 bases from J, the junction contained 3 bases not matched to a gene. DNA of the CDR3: TGTGCCAGCAGTGCAAGACAGGGCTATGGCTACACCTTC. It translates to CASSARQGYGYTF.

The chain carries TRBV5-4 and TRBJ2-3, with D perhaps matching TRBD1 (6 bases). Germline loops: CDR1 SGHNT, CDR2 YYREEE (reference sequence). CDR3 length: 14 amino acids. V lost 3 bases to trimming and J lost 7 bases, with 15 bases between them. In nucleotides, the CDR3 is TGTGCCAGCAGCTCGCAGCAGGGGTCGAATACGCAGTATTTT. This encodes CASSSQQGSNTQYF. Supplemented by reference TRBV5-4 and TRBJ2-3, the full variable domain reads ETGVTQSPTHLIKTRGQQVTLRCSSQSGHNTVSWYQQALGQGPQFIFQYYREEENGRGNFPPRFSGLQFPNYSSELNVNALELDDSALYLCASSSQQGSNTQYFGPGTRLTVL.